A selection of T cell receptor beta chains follows, all from one sample in a study of blood T cells in healthy people across ages. MiXCR, run by TCRdb on the 5' RACE reads, gives a single entry per CDR3 protein. The data contain about 1.1 million distinct CDR3 sequences, less than 45% of them singletons. Input material: blood. These receptors were obtained from a man between 18 and 29 years old in good health. CDR3s include the opening cysteine and the closing phenylalanine or tryptophan. D genes are given only for firm matches. A row's size may be missing; if present it is once, few, many or a size class.

CDR3 length | D gene | J gene | clone size | V gene | CDR3 DNA | CDR3 protein
13 | - | TRBJ2-7 | - | TRBV9 | TGTGCCAGCAGCTCCGCAGGGCTCGGTGAGCAGTACTTC | CASSSAGLGEQYF
15 | TRBD2 | TRBJ2-3 | - | TRBV4-2 | TGTGCCAGCAGCCAAGGACTAGCGAGGGAAAGTACGCAGTATTTT | CASSQGLARESTQYF
15 | - | TRBJ2-3 | few | TRBV20-1 | TGCAGTGCTAGAGATTCAGGCAGGGGCGCAGATACGCAGTATTTT | CSARDSGRGADTQYF
13 | - | TRBJ1-2 | few | TRBV21-1 | TGTGCCAGCAGCGAAATTTTGGGCTATGGCTACACCTTC | CASSEILGYGYTF
13 | TRBD1 | TRBJ1-2 | - | TRBV7-9 | TGTGCCAGCAGCTTAGGTGGGACAGATGGCTACACCTTC | CASSLGGTDGYTF
14 | - | TRBJ2-7 | - | TRBV11-2 | TGTGCCAGCAGCTTAGACCCTACGCGGTCCGAGCAGTACTTC | CASSLDPTRSEQYF
12 | - | TRBJ1-6 | - | TRBV6-2/TRBV6-3 | TGTGCCAGCAGGGGGACGAATTCACCCCTCCACTTT | CASRGTNSPLHF
15 | TRBD2 | TRBJ2-3 | - | TRBV27 | TGTGCCAGCAGGATCGGGACTACCAACACAGATACGCAGTATTTT | CASRIGTTNTDTQYF
14 | - | TRBJ2-7 | - | TRBV27 | TGTGCCAGCAGTTTCAGTGGAGGGTTCGACGAGCAGTACTTC | CASSFSGGFDEQYF
20 | - | TRBJ1-5 | - | TRBV7-2 | TGTGCCAGCAGCGAACATGAGGCGGTCGTTCGGAAGGGCACCTATCAGCCCCAGCATTTT | CASSEHEAVVRKGTYQPQHF
14 | - | TRBJ1-2 | few | TRBV20-1 | TGCAGTGCTCCAGGGACCCGGCCGGACTATGACTACACCTTC | CSAPGTRPDYDYTF
16 | TRBD1 | TRBJ1-1 | - | TRBV2 | TGTGCCAGCAGTGAGGGGGACAGTAAAGTTGGGGCTGAAGCTTTCTTT | CASSEGDSKVGAEAFF
15 | - | TRBJ2-1 | - | TRBV4-1 | TGCGCCAGCAGCCAGCCGGGACACCTTGGGAATGAGCAGTTCTTC | CASSQPGHLGNEQFF
13 | - | TRBJ1-2 | - | TRBV20-1 | TGCAGTGCACCGGGGGGACTGCCCTATGGCTACACCTTC | CSAPGGLPYGYTF
11 | TRBD1 | TRBJ1-4 | few | TRBV12-3/TRBV12-4 | TGTGCCAGCAGTCGGGGACAGAAACTGTTTTTT | CASSRGQKLFF
13 | - | TRBJ1-2 | - | TRBV12-3/TRBV12-4 | TGTGCCAGCAGTTCATTGACGGACGGTGGCTACACCTTC | CASSSLTDGGYTF
14 | TRBD2 | TRBJ2-2 | - | TRBV20-1 | TGCAGTGCTGGGGGGGGAATTGACACCGGGGAGCTGTTTTTT | CSAGGGIDTGELFF
14 | TRBD2 | TRBJ2-1 | - | TRBV24-1 | TGTGCCGCCAGTGGAGCGGGGGGCTACAATGAGCAGTTCTTC | CAASGAGGYNEQFF
16 | - | TRBJ1-6 | - | TRBV27 | TGTGCCAGCAGTTTATCCCGACGGTTCTATAATTCACCCCTCCACTTT | CASSLSRRFYNSPLHF
13 | - | TRBJ2-3 | - | TRBV5-1 | TGCGCCAGCTACTCAACCTCCACAGATACGCAGTATTTT | CASYSTSTDTQYF
15 | - | TRBJ1-2 | - | TRBV7-2 | TGTGCCAGCAGCTTATATGGGCCGTCTAACTATGGCTACACCTTC | CASSLYGPSNYGYTF
15 | - | TRBJ2-3 | - | TRBV5-1 | TGCGCCAGCAGCTTGCCGGGGGAAAGCACAGATACGCAGTATTTT | CASSLPGESTDTQYF
14 | - | TRBJ1-5 | few | TRBV12-3/TRBV12-4 | TGTGCCAGCAGTTTCGGGTCCAGCAATCAGCCCCAGCATTTT | CASSFGSSNQPQHF
17 | TRBD1 | TRBJ2-7 | - | TRBV24-1 | TGTGCCACCAGTGATCGCGCGTCTGGACAGGGGACCTACGAGCAGTACTTC | CATSDRASGQGTYEQYF
16 | - | TRBJ1-4 | few | TRBV15 | TGTGCCACCAGCGCTCGACAGCCCACGACTGGTGAAAAACTGTTTTTT | CATSARQPTTGEKLFF
13 | - | TRBJ1-2 | few | TRBV6-5 | TGTGCCAGCAGTCCTCGGGAGGGGACTGGCTACACCTTC | CASSPREGTGYTF
14 | TRBD2 | TRBJ2-1 | - | TRBV7-3 | TGTGCCAGCAGCACCGGGACTAGCCGCAATGAGCAGTTCTTC | CASSTGTSRNEQFF
13 | - | TRBJ2-7 | - | TRBV20-1 | TGCAGTGCTGTGAGACAGCGCTCCTACGAGCAGTACTTC | CSAVRQRSYEQYF
14 | TRBD1 | TRBJ1-2 | few | TRBV7-2 | TGTGCCAGCAGCTTCGCCGGGACAGGGGTAGGCTACACCTTC | CASSFAGTGVGYTF
16 | - | TRBJ2-1 | many | TRBV7-9 | TGTGCCAGCAGCTTAGCGCTAAATCCAGGGGCTAATGAGCAGTTCTTC | CASSLALNPGANEQFF
14 | - | TRBJ2-1 | many | TRBV29-1 | TGCAGCTTTCCGTTGGGGCAGGGTTACAATGAGCAGTTCTTC | CSFPLGQGYNEQFF
13 | - | TRBJ2-5 | few | TRBV7-9 | TGTGCCAGCACCATTATCAACCCGGAGACCCAGTACTTC | CASTIINPETQYF
11 | - | TRBJ2-7 | many | TRBV20-1 | TGCAGTGCTAGAGAAGGCTACGAGCAGTACTTC | CSAREGYEQYF
14 | - | TRBJ2-2 | - | TRBV20-1 | TGCAGTGCTAGAGACCGACAGGTGACCGGGGAGCTGTTTTTT | CSARDRQVTGELFF
13 | - | TRBJ2-1 | - | TRBV27 | TGTGCCAGCAGTTTAATCTACTACAATGAGCAGTTCTTC | CASSLIYYNEQFF
14 | - | TRBJ2-7 | few | TRBV12-3/TRBV12-4 | TGTGCCAGCAATCCCCGGGGTCCCAGATACGAGCAGTACTTC | CASNPRGPRYEQYF
13 | - | TRBJ1-6 | few | TRBV20-1 | TGCAGTGCTAGTCGGGAACGAGGTTCACCCCTCCACTTT | CSASRERGSPLHF
16 | TRBD1 | TRBJ1-1 | - | TRBV12-5 | TGTGCTAGTGGTTTGGCACAGACAGGGGGAAACACTGAAGCTTTCTTT | CASGLAQTGGNTEAFF
13 | - | TRBJ1-2 | many | TRBV28 | TGTGCCAGCAGTAGGTTGGGTAACTATGGCTACACCTTC | CASSRLGNYGYTF
14 | - | TRBJ2-3 | - | TRBV7-8 | TGTGCCAGCGGCCCAGGACAGTTTGCAGATACGCAGTATTTT | CASGPGQFADTQYF